This T cell receptor beta chain was sequenced during a study of blood T cell repertoires in COVID-19. The V end lost 5 bases, the J end lost 6 bases, and 13 bases lay between the germline ends. This CDR3 is 13 amino acids long. Germline-derived CDR1 and CDR2 are MGHRA and YSYEKL. Sequenced by immunoSEQ multiplex PCR; TCRdb stores in-frame clones only, minus some. The sample holds tens of thousands of clones, roughly four fifths seen once. The receptor's source is a human donor in a cohort sampled during active COVID-19. The sequenced sample was peripheral blood. The chain combines TRBV4-1 with TRBJ1-2; D is possibly TRBD1 (5 bases). This chain's CDR3 is CASSEQVGDGYTF. In nucleotides, the CDR3 is TGCGCCAGCAGCGAACAGGTGGGCGATGGCTACACCTTC.